These 27 T cell receptor beta chains came from one sample sequenced in a study of control samples from healthy donors and cancer patients. TCRdb keeps only in-frame clones here, not all; method: immunoSEQ multiplex PCR. The sample lists about 95,000 clones, around four fifths occurring once. Sequencing input: blood. The receptors here all came from a man aged 25-45 years in good health.

This chain links TRBV2 with TRBJ1-6; no reliable D call. Between the trimmed V and J ends, which lost 1 base and 9 bases, there was a span of 10 bases. The CDR3 sequence is 14 residues long. Germline values: CDR1 SNHLY, CDR2 FYNNEI. This CDR3 reads CASSEGQETSPLHF. CDR3 nucleotides: TGTGCCAGCAGTGAAGGCCAGGAAACTTCACCCCTCCACTTT. Together with reference TRBV2 and TRBJ1-6, the CDR3 gives the full variable domain: EPEVTQTPSHQVTQMGQEVILRCVPISNHLYFYWYRQILGQKVEFLVSFYNNEISEKSEIFDDQFSVERPDGSNFTLKIRSTKLEDSAMYFCASSEGQETSPLHFGNGTRLTVT.

The rearrangement uses TRBV28 and TRBJ2-6; 10 bases fit TRBD1. The CDR3 runs to 17 residues. The V and J ends lost 5 bases and 1 base, in that order; junction bases with no gene match: 5. The germline CDR1 and CDR2 sequences are MDHEN and SYDVKM. CDR3 DNA sequence: TGTGCCAGCAGTAAAGACAGGGGGCAATCTGGGGCCAACGTCCTGACTTTC. Its protein product is CASSKDRGQSGANVLTF.

The chain employs TRBV9 and TRBJ2-1, with 10 positions matching TRBD1. J gave up 3 bases and V 4 bases, and 7 bases lay outside the gene matches. From germline, CDR1 is SGDLS and CDR2 YYNGEE. The CDR3 extends over 16 amino acids. As DNA, the CDR3 is TGTGCCAGCAGCTTAGAGGGACAGGGGAGCTACAATGAGCAGTTCTTC. Its translation is CASSLEGQGSYNEQFF.

J is TRBJ2-2 and V is TRBV9; D is ambiguous. The CDR3 extends over 13 amino acids. V was shortened by 6 bases and J by 5 bases, with 11 bases between the two germline ends. The germline CDR1 and CDR2 sequences are SGDLS and YYNGEE. The CDR3 bases are TGTGCCAGCAAGGTCTCCGCAACCGGGGAGCTGTTTTTT. Protein: CASKVSATGELFF.

V usage is TRBV19 and J usage is TRBJ2-7, with 9 bases fitting TRBD1. V trimming: 7 bases; J trimming: 4 bases; junction bases outside the gene matches: 8. The V gene's germline CDR1 is LNHDA and CDR2 SQIVND (reference sequence). The CDR3 is made up of 14 amino acids. The CDR3 region has the DNA TGTGCCAGTAATGACCGGGACAGGGATTACGAGCAGTACTTC. Its translation: CASNDRDRDYEQYF.

This sequence joins TRBV1 and TRBJ2-5. TRBV1 is a pseudogene segment. The length of the CDR3 is 16 residues. CDR3 region: CTSSPSRRSGQETQYF. The CDR3 bases are TGCACCAGCAGCCCGTCCCGCCGTAGTGGACAAGAGACCCAGTACTTC.

This clone was observed a few times. The chain is built from TRBV29-1 and TRBJ2-1, with TRBD1 matching 7 bases. The J segment lost 7 bases and the V segment lost 7 bases, leaving 13 bases of the junction unmatched. This CDR3 comprises 14 residues. Germline CDR1 and CDR2: SQVTM and ANQGSEA. The CDR3 protein is CSGNRGVGVNEQFF. In DNA, the CDR3 is TGCAGCGGGAACAGGGGAGTGGGAGTTAATGAGCAGTTCTTC.

The CDR3 bases are TGTGCCAGTAGTAGCCAGAAGGGCACTGAAGCTTTCTTT. Its protein product is CASSSQKGTEAFF. This chain links TRBV19 with TRBJ1-1; D gene ambiguous. Germline V gives CDR1 LNHDA, CDR2 SQIVND (reference sequence). V lost 4 bases and J lost 4, with 10 bases in between. The CDR3 spans 13 residues.

This clone was seen a single time. The rearrangement links TRBV7-3 to TRBJ1-1; 7 positions match TRBD1. CDR1 is SGHTA, CDR2 FQGTGA, per germline. V lost 4 bases, J lost 10 bases, and 9 bases stayed unmatched. The CDR3 is 13 amino acids. CDR3 sequence reads: CASSSETGRIAFF. In nucleotides, the CDR3 is TGTGCCAGCAGCTCGGAGACAGGGCGGATAGCTTTCTTT.

This clone has just one count. The genes are TRBV7-6 and TRBJ1-5; the match to TRBD1 covers 7 bases. The CDR3 totals 14 residues. With 5 bases clipped from V and 9 bases from J, the junction kept 10 bases outside the gene matches. Germline CDR1 is SGHVS and CDR2 is FNYEAQ. DNA for the CDR3: TGTGCCAGCAGCCAACAGGGGAACGGGGTGCCCCAGCATTTT. Its protein is CASSQQGNGVPQHF.

The chain recombines TRBV2 with TRBJ2-2, with D unresolved. This CDR3 is 15 amino acids long. Germline CDR1 is SNHLY and CDR2 is FYNNEI. V was clipped by 3 bases and J by 0 bases, with 8 bases between them. The chain's CDR3 is CASSEVRSNTGELFF. CDR3 bases: TGTGCCAGCAGTGAGGTCAGGTCGAACACCGGGGAGCTGTTTTTT.

This chain links TRBV5-4 with TRBJ2-3; no reliable D call. CDR1 SGHNT and CDR2 YYREEE come from the germline V gene (reference sequence). Deletions cut 1 base from V and 1 base from J, with 7 bases between. This CDR3 has 14 residues. The CDR3 nucleotides read TGTGCCAGCAGCTTGTACCACGGCACAGATACGCAGTATTTT. It codes for CASSLYHGTDTQYF. The full variable domain, rest sourced from reference TRBV5-4 and TRBJ2-3, is ETGVTQSPTHLIKTRGQQVTLRCSSQSGHNTVSWYQQALGQGPQFIFQYYREEENGRGNFPPRFSGLQFPNYSSELNVNALELDDSALYLCASSLYHGTDTQYFGPGTRLTVL.

The chain carries TRBV29-1 and TRBJ1-1; D is undetermined. Germline V gene data show CDR1 as SQVTM and CDR2 as ANQGSEA. The CDR3 is made up of 11 amino acids. V lost 2 bases and J lost 1, with 2 bases in between. The CDR3 DNA follows: TGCAGCGTTGAACGGAACACTGAAGCTTTCTTT. This gives the protein CSVERNTEAFF.

This clone was observed a handful of times. In DNA, the CDR3 is TGTGCCAGCAGTTTTAGTCAGGGACAGCCCCAGCATTTT. Amino acid sequence: CASSFSQGQPQHF. The chain couples TRBV12-3 or TRBV12-4 to TRBJ1-5; D may be TRBD1 (5 bases). This CDR3 is built from 13 residues. Trimming cost V 3 bases and J 7 bases, with 10 bases left between them.

V is TRBV2 and J is TRBJ1-5; 7 positions agree with TRBD1. The CDR3 spans 13 residues. The junction had 7 bases not matched to a gene; V was cut back by 9 bases and J by 5 bases. Germline assignment: CDR1 SNHLY and CDR2 FYNNEI. Here the CDR3 reads CASGTEGDQPQHF. CDR3 bases: TGTGCCAGTGGGACAGAAGGAGATCAGCCCCAGCATTTT.

The chain has TRBV5-1 and TRBJ1-4; TRBD1 matches at 10 bases. V lost 4 bases and J lost 8; bases outside the gene matches: 8. The CDR3 loop spans 15 amino acids. Germline values: CDR1 SGHRS, CDR2 YFSETQ. The CDR3 DNA reads as TGCGCCAGCAGCCCCACCTCGGACAGGGGGGAAAAACTGTTTTTT. As protein: CASSPTSDRGEKLFF. The whole variable domain, remainder taken from reference TRBV5-1 and TRBJ1-4, is KAGVTQTPRYLIKTRGQQVTLSCSPISGHRSVSWYQQTPGQGLQFLFEYFSETQRNKGNFPGRFSGRQFSNSRSEMNVSTLELGDSALYLCASSPTSDRGEKLFFGSGTQLSVL.

This clone appeared a few times. The CDR3 spells CASSPSRGRGGTGELFF. The DNA of the CDR3 is TGTGCCAGCAGCCCGTCCCGAGGCAGGGGGGGCACCGGGGAGCTGTTTTTT. The chain is built from TRBV7-9 and TRBJ2-2, with D perhaps given as TRBD1 or TRBD2 (7 bases each). Per the germline V gene, CDR1 is SEHNR and CDR2 is FQNEAQ (reference sequence). This CDR3 comprises 17 residues. Trimming cost V 5 bases and J 4 bases, with 20 bases left between them. Drawing the rest from reference TRBV7-9 and TRBJ2-2, the complete variable domain is DTGVSQNPRHKITKRGQNVTFRCDPISEHNRLYWYRQTLGQGPEFLTYFQNEAQLEKSRLLSDRFSAERPKGSFSTLEIQRTEQGDSAMYLCASSPSRGRGGTGELFFGEGSRLTVL.

This clone was counted between two and nine times. The chain uses TRBV3-1 (or the pseudogene TRBV3-2) and TRBJ1-1; 9 nucleotides match TRBD1. Per germline, CDR1 LGHDT and CDR2 YNNKEL (reference sequence). The CDR3 is made up of 13 amino acids. The trim removed 4 bases at V and 12 bases at J, leaving 9 bases unmatched. CDR3 bases: TGTGCCAGCAGCCCCGGGACAGGGCTCCTCCCTTTCTTT. It encodes CASSPGTGLLPFF.

The table lists this clone with a few counts. This rearrangement joins TRBV5-4 to TRBJ1-5; tentative D call: TRBD1 (6 bases). CDR1 is SGHNT, CDR2 YYREEE, per germline (reference sequence). The CDR3 loop spans 14 amino acids. Trimming removed 3 bases at V and 5 bases at J, with 12 bases between. The CDR3 reads CASSSGGGYQPQHF. The DNA of the CDR3 is TGTGCCAGCAGCTCGGGGGGCGGTTATCAGCCCCAGCATTTT.

To note about this clone: A read error may produce the germline difference seen at one junction end. The rearrangement joins TRBV2 to TRBJ2-1; D may match TRBD1 or TRBD2 (5 bases each). The germline CDR1 and CDR2 sequences are SNHLY and FYNNEI. The CDR3 is 15 residues long. As DNA, the CDR3 is TGTGTCAGCAGTGAAGCCCTAGGGACCCCCAATGAGCAGTTCTTC. This translates into CVSSEALGTPNEQFF.

The rearrangement uses TRBV6-6 and TRBJ1-5, with D possibly being TRBD1 (6 bases). V dropped 7 bases and J dropped 4 bases, with 11 bases sitting between them. The CDR3 is 13 amino acids. Germline V lookup: CDR1 MNHNY, CDR2 SVGAGI (reference sequence). The CDR3 spells CASNSQGNQPQHF. CDR3 in DNA: TGTGCCAGCAATTCACAGGGTAATCAGCCCCAGCATTTT.

This chain links TRBV5-6 with TRBJ2-7; perhaps TRBD2 as D (7 bases). V shed 5 bases and J shed 2 bases, with 14 bases lying between them. Germline V gene lookup returns CDR1 SGHDT and CDR2 YYEEEE. CDR3 length: 14 residues. The DNA of the CDR3 is TGTGCCAGCAGTCTTCGGGGGGCCGCCTACGAGCAGTACTTC. Protein: CASSLRGAAYEQYF. Supplemented by reference TRBV5-6 and TRBJ2-7, the full variable domain reads DAGVTQSPTHLIKTRGQQVTLRCSPKSGHDTVSWYQQALGQGPQFIFQYYEEEERQRGNFPDRFSGHQFPNYSSELNVNALLLGDSALYLCASSLRGAAYEQYFGPGTRLTVT.

J is TRBJ1-1 and V is TRBV7-8; D is undetermined. V lost 2 bases, J lost 6 bases, and 7 bases lay in between. The CDR3 contains 12 residues. Per the germline V gene, CDR1 is SGHVS and CDR2 is FQNEAQ. The CDR3: CASSLWSAEAFF. In DNA form, the CDR3 reads TGTGCCAGCAGCTTATGGTCAGCTGAAGCTTTCTTT.

The chain combines TRBV6-6 with TRBJ1-1; no clear D. Looked up from germline, CDR1 is MNHNY and CDR2 is SVGAGI (reference sequence). There are 15 residues in the CDR3. The V end lost 0 bases, the J end lost 3 bases, and 11 bases lay between the germline ends. The CDR3 protein is CASSYSGQRYTEAFF. DNA of the CDR3: TGTGCCAGCAGTTACTCAGGGCAAAGGTACACTGAAGCTTTCTTT.

The chain combines TRBV30 with TRBJ2-5, with 8 bases matching TRBD2. Trimming cost V 0 bases and J 2 bases; bases outside gene matches: 5. The CDR3 runs 15 residues. Germline assignment: CDR1 GTSNPN and CDR2 SVGIG (reference sequence). In nucleotides, the CDR3 is TGTGCCTGGAGTGTTGGCGGGGGGTGGCAAGAGACCCAGTACTTC. Its protein product is CAWSVGGGWQETQYF.

The CDR3 here is CASSEPGLSYNSPLHF. The CDR3 DNA follows: TGTGCCAGCAGTGAACCGGGACTCTCCTATAATTCACCCCTCCACTTT. The V call is TRBV6-1, the J call TRBJ1-6; tentatively, D is TRBD1 (5 bases). CDR3 length: 16 residues. V was clipped by 2 bases and J by 0 bases, with 8 bases between them. Germline assignment: CDR1 MNHNS and CDR2 SASEGT.

The V call is TRBV27, the J call TRBJ2-3, with 10 nucleotides matching TRBD2. From germline, CDR1 is MNHEY and CDR2 SMNVEV (reference sequence). V trimming: 3 bases; J trimming: 6 bases; junction bases outside the gene matches: 6. CDR3 length: 15 amino acids. CDR3 amino acids: CASSFQRGGRDTQYF. CDR3 bases: TGTGCCAGCAGTTTCCAGCGGGGGGGCCGGGATACGCAGTATTTT.